Here is one T cell receptor beta chain with its context. Its antigen is currently not known. Per-nucleotide qualities are absent, and no much larger clonotype sits a single base away. Trimming takes 0 bases from V and 3 bases from J, and the germline ends sit 15 bases apart. The CDR3 goes from the cysteine to the phenylalanine over 15 residues. CDR3 DNA is the only sequence kept; it has 45 bases, read in frame from the first base. From the germline V gene (reference sequence), CDR1 is DFQATT and CDR2 is SNEGSKA. These data originate in a study of T-cell reconstitution after alpha-beta-depleted transplantation in children (dated by TCRdb to the mid-2010s). Describing the broader study: Using TCR repertoire profiling, the study quantitatively followed how T-cell immune reconstitution unfolded in children after TCRalphabeta/CD19-depleted allogeneic hematopoietic cell transplantation. What the work shows at the level of the full study, not this receptor alone: In some patients, the high TCRbeta diversity seen at day 60 was put down to recipient T cells and intrathymic progenitors that had survived conditioning. Over the following months the frequencies of hyperexpanded clones went down, and after one year T-cell counts and TCRbeta diversity were mostly credited to newly produced T cells. Apparently early alphabetaT-cell count recovery about two months after transplant reportedly relied on only several hundred rapidly expanded clones derived from non-depleted graft cells.

The treatment or condition label, as the study defines it: allogeneic hematopoietic cell transplantation with graft depleted of TCRalphabeta T cells and CD19 B cells. The children who served as transplant recipients had been given grafts of TCRalphabeta/CD19-depleted allogeneic hematopoietic cells. Library preparation employed PCR. For sequencing, an Illumina HiSeq 2500 was employed. TCR library preparation used molecular barcoding, with unique molecular identifiers applied to normalize quantification of the TCRbeta repertoire. TCRdb reanalyzed the raw reads on its own, using fastp at Q25 for trimming and MiXCR for clone calling, and kept in-frame beta chains. Rows are unified per CDR3 protein, each entry keeping the most common DNA and genes. This sample holds hundreds of thousands of distinct CDR3 sequences; 10% to 15% were observed only once. Of the sample, around 2.2% is held by the ten largest clones.

The material sequenced was PBMCs, mostly from graft donor cells, taken 360 days after TCRalphabeta/CD19-depleted stem cell transplant. The source is a male patient between 5 and 17 years old who had a stem cell transplant for acute myeloid leukemia, so the T cells may come from the graft donor. The chain links TRBV20-1 with TRBJ2-7; a tentative D match to TRBD1 spans 6 bases. The CDR3 region reads CSAREDSGKYYEQYF. The sequenced DNA is TGCAGTGCTAGAGAGGACAGCGGTAAATACTACGAGCAGTACTTC.